The clone carrying this T cell receptor (beta chain) showed up many times. This sample is drawn from a study of neurological immune-mediated disorders. MiXCR, applied by TCRdb to the 5' RACE reads, yields one record per CDR3 protein. The profile shows 45,000 to 55,000 distinct CDR3 sequences, around 10% of them singletons. This TCR was sampled from a woman between 35 and 50 years old with HTLV-1-associated myelopathy (HAM/TSP). Material: PBMCs.

CDR3 sequence reads: CASSQDTNNEKLFF. For the CDR3, the DNA is TGCGCCAGCAGCCAAGATACCAATAATGAAAAACTGTTTTTT. V gene TRBV4-3 combines with J gene TRBJ1-4; D not certain. The germline V gene has CDR1 LGHNA and CDR2 YSLEER. The CDR3 loop spans 14 amino acids. Trimming shortened V by 0 bases and J by 4 bases, and 6 bases separated the two germline ends.